These 21 T cell receptor beta chains originate from one sample sequenced in a study of T-cell memory formation after mild COVID-19. TCRdb used MiXCR to reprocess the 5' RACE reads, holding one entry per CDR3 protein. The data contain 140,000 to 150,000 distinct CDR3 sequences, under 25% of them singletons. Sample: PBMCs or a T cell subset sorted from them (not recorded which). Receptors originate from an adult woman who had mild COVID-19 (a few samples of this study predate the infection). Cell type and time point are not known.

This clonotype was detected only a few times. The rearrangement uses TRBV20-1 and TRBJ2-3; 7 bases fit TRBD1. The CDR3 length is 13 residues. Germline V gene lookup returns CDR1 DFQATT and CDR2 SNEGSKA (reference sequence). Unmatched junction bases numbered 2, after V lost 3 bases and J lost 2 bases. CDR3 coding DNA: TGCAGTGCTAGGACAGGGAACACAGATACGCAGTATTTT. It is translated as CSARTGNTDTQYF.

This clonotype came up a few times. J is TRBJ1-2 and V is TRBV18; D is unresolved. From germline, CDR1 is KGHSH and CDR2 LQKENI. This CDR3 has 13 amino acids. V shed 0 bases and J shed 4 bases, with 6 bases lying between them. The chain's CDR3 is CASSPPVSYGYTF. CDR3 coding DNA: TGTGCCAGCTCACCACCGGTATCCTATGGCTACACCTTC. The variable domain in full, completed from reference TRBV18 and TRBJ1-2, reads NAGVMQNPRHLVRRRGQEARLRCSPMKGHSHVYWYRQLPEEGLKFMVYLQKENIIDESGMPKERFSAEFPKEGPSILRIQQVVRGDSAAYFCASSPPVSYGYTFGSGTRLTVV.

The rearrangement links TRBV29-1 to TRBJ2-5; D is ambiguous. CDR1 and CDR2 from the germline V gene are SQVTM and ANQGSEA. With 7 bases removed from V and 4 bases from J, the gap between germline ends came to 19 bases. The CDR3 runs to 14 residues. CDR3 bases: TGCAGCGCCCGGGCCCAGGCCCCCGGAGAGACCCAGTACTTC. It specifies CSARAQAPGETQYF. The complete variable domain, with remaining parts taken from reference TRBV29-1 and TRBJ2-5, reads SAVISQKPSRDICQRGTSLTIQCQVDSQVTMMFWYRQQPGQSLTLIATANQGSEATYESGFVIDKFPISRPNLTFSTLTVSNMSPEDSSIYLCSARAQAPGETQYFGPGTRLLVL.

This chain joins TRBV7-9 and TRBJ2-1; 9 nucleotides match TRBD1. Trimming at V came to 5 bases and at J to 15 bases, leaving 5 bases not matched to a gene. Germline V gene data show CDR1 as SEHNR and CDR2 as FQNEAQ (reference sequence). This CDR3 spans 11 amino acids. The DNA for the CDR3 is TGTGCCAGCAGCAGGGACAGGGCCCCGTTCTTC. Translating it yields CASSRDRAPFF.

The chain links TRBV6-1 to TRBJ2-5; unclear D gene. V was clipped by 6 bases and J by 7 bases, with 9 bases between them. CDR3 length: 11 residues. Looked up from germline, CDR1 is MNHNS and CDR2 is SASEGT. This CDR3 reads CASSSLGTQYF. In nucleotides, the CDR3 is TGTGCCAGCAGCAGTCTTGGGACCCAGTACTTC.

Only a few counts were recorded for this clonotype. The CDR3 protein is CASRADSSTSYEQYF. The CDR3 region has the DNA TGTGCCAGCAGGGCAGACTCCTCGACCTCCTACGAGCAGTACTTC. This sequence joins TRBV6-1 and TRBJ2-7; no reliable D call. V dropped 6 bases and J dropped 0 bases, with 15 bases sitting between them. CDR1 and CDR2 from the germline V gene are MNHNS and SASEGT. The CDR3 contains 15 residues.

This clonotype was found a few times. V gene TRBV5-4 combines with J gene TRBJ2-7; no reliable D call. The CDR3 is made up of 15 amino acids. The germline gives CDR1 SGHNT, CDR2 YYREEE (reference sequence). The V end was cut by 3 bases, the J end by 2 bases, with 15 bases between. The CDR3 loop reads CASSSAVDGAYEQYF. The CDR3 DNA reads as TGTGCCAGCAGCTCAGCTGTAGACGGAGCCTACGAGCAGTACTTC.

The chain recombines TRBV20-1 with TRBJ2-1, with no clear D. The V end was cut by 2 bases, the J end by 9 bases, with 11 bases between. The V gene's germline CDR1 is DFQATT and CDR2 SNEGSKA (reference sequence). The CDR3 consists of 12 residues. The CDR3 DNA reads as TGCAGTGCTAGACCCAGTTCGCGTGAGCAGTTCTTC. The encoded protein is CSARPSSREQFF.

The chain employs TRBV6-1 and TRBJ2-1; D is possibly TRBD2 (6 bases). The CDR3 is 17 residues long. The germline gives CDR1 MNHNS, CDR2 SASEGT. Trimming pared 3 bases from V and 5 bases from J, leaving 20 bases between. The CDR3 here is CASSEGRSAGGNNEQFF. As DNA, the CDR3 is TGTGCCAGCAGTGAGGGCCGGTCAGCCGGGGGAAACAATGAGCAGTTCTTC.

The chain recombines TRBV11-2 with TRBJ2-3; D is ambiguous. The CDR3 is made up of 15 amino acids. Germline V CDR1 and CDR2: SGHAT, FQNNGV. Trimming pared 4 bases from V and 1 base from J, leaving 12 bases between. CDR3 coding DNA: TGTGCCAGCAGCTCCGAGGTGCGCCGCACAGATACGCAGTATTTT. This gives the protein CASSSEVRRTDTQYF.

This rearrangement joins TRBV4-3 to TRBJ2-7; a possible D gene is TRBD2 (6 bases). CDR1 is LGHNA and CDR2 is YSLEER in the germline V gene. The CDR3 has 15 residues. Trimming left V 1 base short and J 2 bases short, with 12 bases between. CDR3 in amino acids: CASSQVGSGAYEQYF. Written as DNA, the CDR3 is TGCGCCAGCAGCCAAGTTGGTAGCGGCGCCTACGAGCAGTACTTC.

This clonotype has just a few counts. The chain carries TRBV11-3 and TRBJ2-1; 7 bases agree with TRBD1. V dropped 5 bases and J dropped 2; count of bases not matched to a gene: 3. The CDR3 is 14 amino acids. The germline CDR1 and CDR2 sequences are SGHNT and YENEEA. CDR3: CASSQGGAYNEQFF. The CDR3 coding sequence is TGTGCCAGCAGCCAAGGGGGCGCCTACAATGAGCAGTTCTTC.

The CDR3 DNA is TGTGCCAGCAGCCAAGCGGGGGGCCGGAATGAGCAGTTCTTC. Protein product: CASSQAGGRNEQFF. This chain uses TRBV4-2 with TRBJ2-1, with D maybe TRBD2 (7 bases). The germline gives CDR1 LGHNA, CDR2 YNFKEQ. V lost 1 base and J lost 7, with 11 bases in between. The CDR3 has 14 residues.

V is TRBV10-2 and J is TRBJ1-5; no definite D call. Between the trimmed V and J ends, which lost 2 bases and 5 bases, there was a span of 7 bases. CDR3 size: 13 residues. CDR1 WSHSY and CDR2 SAAADI come from the germline V gene. The CDR3 region has the DNA TGCGCCAGCAGTGAGAACAGCTATCAGCCCCAGCATTTT. Translation: CASSENSYQPQHF.

This clonotype was detected only a few times. This rearrangement joins TRBV3-1 to TRBJ1-1; the D is unclear. With 4 bases removed from V and 0 bases from J, the gap between germline ends came to 9 bases. From germline, CDR1 is LGHDT and CDR2 YNNKEL (reference sequence). The CDR3 has 14 residues. CDR3 in DNA: TGTGCCAGCAGCCTCTCGGGTCTGAACACTGAAGCTTTCTTT. Amino acids: CASSLSGLNTEAFF.

This clonotype was recorded a few times. This chain uses TRBV7-8 with TRBJ2-4, with TRBD1 identical over 8 bases. Germline CDR1 SGHVS, CDR2 FQNEAQ. The CDR3 is 16 residues long. Trimming cost V 4 bases and J 2 bases; bases outside gene matches: 7. The DNA of the CDR3 is TGTGCCAGCAGCTCCAGGACAGGGCTGTCCAAAAACATTCAGTACTTC. Translation gives CASSSRTGLSKNIQYF.

In this sample, this clonotype turned up many times. The chain employs TRBV12-3 or TRBV12-4 and TRBJ2-3, with 9 bases fitting TRBD1. V shed 8 bases and J 1 base; nucleotides not matched to a gene: 4. The CDR3 consists of 14 residues. The chain's CDR3 is CASRRTGGTDTQYF. For the CDR3, the DNA is TGTGCCAGCCGCCGGACAGGGGGCACAGATACGCAGTATTTT.

This clonotype was detected only a few times. CDR3 amino acids: CASSQGLAADTQYF. Here the CDR3 DNA reads TGTGCCAGCAGTCAGGGACTAGCGGCAGATACGCAGTATTTT. V is TRBV2 and J is TRBJ2-3, with 11 bases identical to TRBD2. CDR1 is SNHLY and CDR2 is FYNNEI in the germline V gene. The CDR3 runs to 14 residues. The junction had 2 bases not matched to a gene; V was cut back by 5 bases and J by 4 bases.

The V and J genes are TRBV4-3 and TRBJ1-4; D might be TRBD1 (5 bases). CDR3 length: 16 amino acids. Germline V lookup: CDR1 LGHNA, CDR2 YSLEER. V was shortened by 3 bases and J by 2 bases, with 13 bases between the two germline ends. CDR3 in DNA: TGCGCCAGCAGCCAGGATGATGCAGGGACTAATGAAAAACTGTTTTTT. Encoded protein: CASSQDDAGTNEKLFF.

This clonotype was counted at least ten times. The genes are TRBV7-8 and TRBJ2-2, with 11 bases fitting TRBD2. The junction had 8 bases not matched to a gene; V was cut back by 5 bases and J by 3 bases. This CDR3 has 17 amino acids. Germline V gene sequence: CDR1 SGHVS, CDR2 FQNEAQ. CDR3 nucleotides: TGTGCCAGCAGCCAAGCCGGGACTAGCGGTTACACCGGGGAGCTGTTTTTT. It is translated as CASSQAGTSGYTGELFF. The variable domain in full, completed from reference TRBV7-8 and TRBJ2-2, reads GAGVSQSPRYKVAKRGQDVALRCDPISGHVSLFWYQQALGQGPEFLTYFQNEAQLDKSGLPSDRFFAERPEGSVSTLKIQRTQQEDSAVYLCASSQAGTSGYTGELFFGEGSRLTVL.

This clonotype was seen only a few times. The chain links TRBV12-3 or TRBV12-4 to TRBJ2-7, with TRBD2 matching over 8 bases. The CDR3 has 15 residues. J gave up 5 bases and V 5 bases, and 11 bases lay outside the gene matches. DNA of the CDR3: TGTGCCAGCAGTCCTCGCGGGGGGAGTATTCACGAGCAGTACTTC. Protein: CASSPRGGSIHEQYF.